The 9 T cell receptor beta chains given below trace back to one sample, sequenced in a study of Ad26.COV2.S vaccination and SARS-CoV-2 variants. Treatment: around 19 received Ad26.COV2.S at low or high dose, single or two shots; about 5 received placebo; per-sample allocation not given. Material that was analyzed had been drawn on day 63 after the first vaccine or placebo injection. Sequencing was performed with immunoSEQ multiplex PCR; in TCRdb, only in-frame clones are kept and a portion is missing. The sample holds 400,000 to 450,000 clones; approximately 90% are singletons and the top ten take 9% to 15%. The specimen comprised peripheral blood, sampled in a trial of Ad26.COV2.S vaccine versus placebo. The receptors here all came from a person aged 18-65 years who received the Ad26.COV2.S COVID-19 vaccine or a placebo.

V gene TRBV21-1 combines with J gene TRBJ2-5; the D call TRBD1 from the table was never checked on the DNA. TRBV21-1 is deemed a pseudogene. CDR3 length equals 14 residues. The CDR3 loop is CASSKANTPETQYF. CDR3 nucleotides: TGTGCCAGCAGCAAAGCGAACACCCCGGAGACCCAGTACTTC.

V gene TRBV24-1 combines with J gene TRBJ2-7, with D perhaps TRBD1 (6 bases). Germline CDR1 and CDR2: KGHDR and SFDVKD. The CDR3 covers 16 residues. The V gene lost 3 bases and the J gene lost 4 bases, with 18 bases spanning the gap. CDR3 in DNA: TGTGCCACCAGTGATCCGCGCGACAGGAAGAGTTACGAGCAGTACTTC. It translates to CATSDPRDRKSYEQYF.

The J gene is TRBJ2-1, the V gene TRBV4-1; tentative D call: TRBD2 (5 bases). Deletions cut 0 bases from V and 12 bases from J, with 18 bases between. The CDR3 is 15 amino acids. Germline V gives CDR1 MGHRA, CDR2 YSYEKL. The DNA for the CDR3 is TGCGCCAGCAGCCAAGAGAGGGCCCGGGGAGTCCGGCAGTTCTTC. The encoded protein is CASSQERARGVRQFF.

The chain employs TRBV6-5 and TRBJ2-7; the D is unclear. Deletions cut 6 bases from V and 7 bases from J, with 13 bases between. Germline CDR1 reads MNHEY; CDR2 reads SVGAGI. The CDR3 spans 12 residues. The CDR3 here is CASSAGLREQYF. DNA for the CDR3: TGTGCCAGCAGCGCAGGATTACGTGAGCAGTACTTC.

This clone showed up just a few times. This CDR3 is also generated by other DNA sequences in the sample. The rearrangement joins TRBV7-2 to TRBJ1-5; 9 nucleotides line up with TRBD1. Germline-derived CDR1 and CDR2 are SGHTA and FQGNSA. Trimming at V came to 5 bases and at J to 7 bases, leaving 6 bases not matched to a gene. The CDR3 has 14 residues. The CDR3 loop reads CASSQQGAGQPQHF. CDR3 nucleotide sequence: TGTGCCAGCAGCCAACAGGGGGCAGGACAGCCCCAGCATTTT.

The chain employs TRBV28 and TRBJ2-5; no reliable D call. Trimming removed 2 bases at V and 4 bases at J, with 11 bases between. Looked up from germline, CDR1 is MDHEN and CDR2 is SYDVKM. This CDR3 is built from 14 residues. CDR3 protein: CASSLRAFGETQYF. In DNA, the CDR3 is TGTGCCAGCAGTTTAAGGGCGTTTGGAGAGACCCAGTACTTC.

The gene calls are TRBV2 and TRBJ1-1; the D gene is possibly TRBD1 (5 bases). The CDR3 length is 16 residues. The germline V gene has CDR1 SNHLY and CDR2 FYNNEI. With 6 bases removed from V and 1 base from J, the gap between germline ends came to 18 bases. The CDR3 loop reads CASRLSYWGRNTEAFF. The CDR3 DNA reads TGTGCCAGCAGATTAAGTTACTGGGGGAGGAACACTGAAGCTTTCTTT.

V is TRBV7-2 and J is TRBJ2-7; TRBD2 might be the D (6 bases). Germline V gene sequence: CDR1 SGHTA, CDR2 FQGNSA. CDR3 length equals 15 residues. V was clipped by 5 bases and J by 0 bases, with 14 bases between them. For the CDR3, the DNA is TGTGCCAGCAGCCCCCAAAGCGGGCTCTCCTACGAGCAGTACTTC. Translated: CASSPQSGLSYEQYF.

This clone occurred a few times. CDR3 DNA sequence: TGTGCCAGCAGGGTGACAAAGAATCAGCCCCAGCATTTT. Protein product: CASRVTKNQPQHF. This sequence joins TRBV2 and TRBJ1-5, with D unclear. There are 13 residues in the CDR3. Trimming cost V 6 bases and J 4 bases, with 10 bases left between them. From germline, CDR1 is SNHLY and CDR2 FYNNEI.